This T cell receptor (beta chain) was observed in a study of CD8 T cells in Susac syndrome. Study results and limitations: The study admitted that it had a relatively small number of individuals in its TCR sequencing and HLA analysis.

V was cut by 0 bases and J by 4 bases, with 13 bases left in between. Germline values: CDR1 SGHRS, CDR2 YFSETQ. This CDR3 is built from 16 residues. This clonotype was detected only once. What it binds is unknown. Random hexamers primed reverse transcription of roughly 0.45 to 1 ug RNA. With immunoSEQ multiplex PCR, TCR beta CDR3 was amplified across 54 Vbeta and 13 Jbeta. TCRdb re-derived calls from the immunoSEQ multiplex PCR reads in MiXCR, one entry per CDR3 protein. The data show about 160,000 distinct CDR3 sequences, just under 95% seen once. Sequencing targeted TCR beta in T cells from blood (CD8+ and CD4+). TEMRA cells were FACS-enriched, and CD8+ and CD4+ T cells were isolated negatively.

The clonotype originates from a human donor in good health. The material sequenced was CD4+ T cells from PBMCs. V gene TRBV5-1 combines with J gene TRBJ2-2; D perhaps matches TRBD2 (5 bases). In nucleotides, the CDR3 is TGCGCCAGCAGCTTGGTCGCAGCGGTCGTCACCGGGGAGCTGTTTTTT. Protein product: CASSLVAAVVTGELFF.